This TCR beta chain appears in the sequencing data of a study of molecular identifiers for immune sequencing clone quantification. This clonotype was observed once. MiXCR, applied by TCRdb to the PCR reads, yields one record per CDR3 protein. The sample has tens of thousands of distinct CDR3 sequences; 36% are singletons. This TCR was sampled from a human donor in good health. Some libraries in this study had Jurkat cell RNA spiked in. The specimen sequenced was naive CD8+ T cells from blood, with Jurkat cell RNA spiked in. The subset is: FACS-sorted CD8+CD4-CCR7+CD45RA+ naive T cells.

CDR3 in DNA: TGTGCCAGCAGTCGACTACCCCGGGACAGTTGGACCTACGAGCAGTACTTC. Amino acid sequence: CASSRLPRDSWTYEQYF. The gene calls are TRBV28 and TRBJ2-7, with 7 bases aligning to TRBD1. With 5 bases clipped from V and 2 bases from J, the junction kept 15 bases outside the gene matches. This CDR3 region has 17 residues. The germline CDR1 and CDR2 sequences are MDHEN and SYDVKM.